This TCR beta chain emerged from a study of blood T cells in healthy people across ages. Next came a second PCR, run for roughly 6 to 11 cycles, which used a sample-barcoded 5' primer along with a J-beta primer mix. TCRdb recomputed calls from the 5' RACE reads with MiXCR, one row per CDR3 protein. The sample yields roughly 1.6 million distinct CDR3 sequences, 34% seen once. Findings and limits, study-wide: Observed TCR beta diversity per million T cells went down as age went up. This fall followed a roughly linear course with age. Possibly confounding the expanded clonotype changes was the fact that donor CMV status was unknown.

As to this clonotype: Its antigen is undetermined.

The CDR3 contains 15 residues. V dropped 0 bases and J dropped 6 bases, with 14 bases sitting between them. Germline values: CDR1 SGHKS, CDR2 YYEKEE (reference sequence). This TCR derives from a woman between 25 and 40 years old in good health. The material sequenced was blood. The chain links TRBV5-5 to TRBJ2-3; D unresolved. In nucleotides, the CDR3 is TGTGCCAGCAGCTTGGATCAGGATAAACGGGATACGCAGTATTTT. Translation gives CASSLDQDKRDTQYF.